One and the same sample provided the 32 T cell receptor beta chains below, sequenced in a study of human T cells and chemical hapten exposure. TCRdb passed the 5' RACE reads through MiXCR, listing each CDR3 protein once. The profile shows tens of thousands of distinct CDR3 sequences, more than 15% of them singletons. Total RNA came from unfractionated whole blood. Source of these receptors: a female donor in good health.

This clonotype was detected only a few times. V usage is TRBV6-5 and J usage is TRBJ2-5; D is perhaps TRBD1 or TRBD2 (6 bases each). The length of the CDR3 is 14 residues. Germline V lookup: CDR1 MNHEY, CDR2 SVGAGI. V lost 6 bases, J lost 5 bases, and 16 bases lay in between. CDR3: CASSLGGEAETQYF. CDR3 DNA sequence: TGTGCCAGCAGCCTCGGGGGCGAGGCTGAGACCCAGTACTTC.

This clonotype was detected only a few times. CDR3 DNA sequence: TGTGCCAGCAGCCCTAGGACAGGCACCTATGGCTACACCTTC. It codes for CASSPRTGTYGYTF. V and J are TRBV9 and TRBJ1-2, with TRBD1 identical over 7 bases. In germline, CDR1 is SGDLS, CDR2 YYNGEE. The trim removed 4 bases at V and 4 bases at J, leaving 7 bases unmatched. The CDR3 extends over 14 amino acids.

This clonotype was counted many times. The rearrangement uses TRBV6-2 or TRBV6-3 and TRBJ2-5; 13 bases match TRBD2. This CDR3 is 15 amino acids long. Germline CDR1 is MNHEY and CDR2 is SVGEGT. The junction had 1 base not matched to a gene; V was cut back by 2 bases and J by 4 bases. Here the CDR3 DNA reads TGTGCCAGCAGTTACACTAGCGGGGGGGCAGAGACCCAGTACTTC. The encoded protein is CASSYTSGGAETQYF.

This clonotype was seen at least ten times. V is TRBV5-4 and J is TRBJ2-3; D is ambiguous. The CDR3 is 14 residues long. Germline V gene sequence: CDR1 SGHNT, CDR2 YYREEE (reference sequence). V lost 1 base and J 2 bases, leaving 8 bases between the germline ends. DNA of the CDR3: TGTGCCAGCAGCTTGTCCGGGTCCACAGATACGCAGTATTTT. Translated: CASSLSGSTDTQYF.

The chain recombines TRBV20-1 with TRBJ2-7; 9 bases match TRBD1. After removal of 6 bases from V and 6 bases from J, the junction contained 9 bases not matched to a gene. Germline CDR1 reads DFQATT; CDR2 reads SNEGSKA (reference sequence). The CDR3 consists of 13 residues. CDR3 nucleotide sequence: TGCAGTGCCGTGGGGGACAGGGCTGCCGAGCAGTACTTC. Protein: CSAVGDRAAEQYF.

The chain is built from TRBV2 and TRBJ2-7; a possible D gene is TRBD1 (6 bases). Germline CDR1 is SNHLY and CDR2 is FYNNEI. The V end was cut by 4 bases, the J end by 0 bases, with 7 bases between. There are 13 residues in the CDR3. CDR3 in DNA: TGTGCCAGCAGTGGGGGGCGCTCCTACGAGCAGTACTTC. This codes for CASSGGRSYEQYF.

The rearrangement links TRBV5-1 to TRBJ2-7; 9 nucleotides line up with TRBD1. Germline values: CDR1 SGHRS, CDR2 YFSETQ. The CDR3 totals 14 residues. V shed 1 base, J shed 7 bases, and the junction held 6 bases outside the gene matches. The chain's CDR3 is CASSLWDRAGEQYF. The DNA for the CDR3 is TGCGCCAGCAGCTTGTGGGACAGGGCCGGGGAGCAGTACTTC.

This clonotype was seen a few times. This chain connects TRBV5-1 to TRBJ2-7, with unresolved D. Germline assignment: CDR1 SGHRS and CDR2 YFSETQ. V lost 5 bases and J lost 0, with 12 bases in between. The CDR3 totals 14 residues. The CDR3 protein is CASRGIGSSYEQYF. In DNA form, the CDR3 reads TGCGCCAGCAGGGGGATAGGCTCCTCCTACGAGCAGTACTTC.

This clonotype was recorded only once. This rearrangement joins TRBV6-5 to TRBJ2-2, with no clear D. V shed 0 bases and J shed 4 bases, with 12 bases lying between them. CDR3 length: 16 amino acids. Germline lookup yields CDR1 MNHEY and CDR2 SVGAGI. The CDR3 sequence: CASSYSSARGTGELFF. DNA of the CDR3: TGTGCCAGCAGTTACTCGAGTGCCCGTGGCACCGGGGAGCTGTTTTTT.

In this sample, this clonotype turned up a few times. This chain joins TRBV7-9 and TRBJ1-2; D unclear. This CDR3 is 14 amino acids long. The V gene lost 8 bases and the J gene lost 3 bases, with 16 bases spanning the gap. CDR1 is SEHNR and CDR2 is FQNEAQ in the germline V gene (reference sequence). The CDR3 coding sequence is TGTGCCAGCCGCAGTTTGGGGATGGACTATGGCTACACCTTC. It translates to CASRSLGMDYGYTF. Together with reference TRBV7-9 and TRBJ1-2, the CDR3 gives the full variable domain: DTGVSQNPRHKITKRGQNVTFRCDPISEHNRLYWYRQTLGQGPEFLTYFQNEAQLEKSRLLSDRFSAERPKGSFSTLEIQRTEQGDSAMYLCASRSLGMDYGYTFGSGTRLTVV.

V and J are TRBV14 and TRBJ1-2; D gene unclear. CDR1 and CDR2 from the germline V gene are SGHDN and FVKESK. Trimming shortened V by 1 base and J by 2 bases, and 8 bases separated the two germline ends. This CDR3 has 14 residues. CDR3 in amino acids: CASSQARENYGYTF. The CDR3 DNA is TGTGCCAGCAGCCAAGCTAGGGAAAACTATGGCTACACCTTC.

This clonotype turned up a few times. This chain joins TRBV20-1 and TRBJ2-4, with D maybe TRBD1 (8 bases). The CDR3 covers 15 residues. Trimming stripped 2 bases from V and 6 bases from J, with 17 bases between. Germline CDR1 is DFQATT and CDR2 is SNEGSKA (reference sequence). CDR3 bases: TGCAGTGCTAGATCAACGACAGGGGAGGGAAACATTCAGTACTTC. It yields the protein CSARSTTGEGNIQYF.

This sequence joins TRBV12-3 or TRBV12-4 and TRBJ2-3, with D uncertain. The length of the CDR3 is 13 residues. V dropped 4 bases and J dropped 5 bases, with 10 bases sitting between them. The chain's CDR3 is CASSSDSGDTQYF. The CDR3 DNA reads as TGTGCCAGCAGTTCCGACTCGGGAGATACGCAGTATTTT.

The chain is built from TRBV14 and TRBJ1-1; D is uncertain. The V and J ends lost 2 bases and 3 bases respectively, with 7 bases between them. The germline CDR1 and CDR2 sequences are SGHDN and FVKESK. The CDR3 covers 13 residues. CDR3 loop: CASSQLGDTEAFF. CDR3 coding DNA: TGTGCCAGCAGCCAATTGGGTGACACTGAAGCTTTCTTT.

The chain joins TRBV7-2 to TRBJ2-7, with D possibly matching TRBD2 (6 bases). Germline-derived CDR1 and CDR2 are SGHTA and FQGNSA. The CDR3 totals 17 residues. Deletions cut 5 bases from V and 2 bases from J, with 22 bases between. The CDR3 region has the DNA TGTGCCAGCAGCCAATCTTTTATTTGGGGGGATCCCTACGAGCAGTACTTC. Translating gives CASSQSFIWGDPYEQYF.

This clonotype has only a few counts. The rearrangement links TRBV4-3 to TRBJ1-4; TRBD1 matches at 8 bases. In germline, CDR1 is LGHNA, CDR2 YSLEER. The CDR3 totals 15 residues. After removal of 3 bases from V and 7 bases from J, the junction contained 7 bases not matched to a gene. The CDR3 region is CASSQNRGDLEKLFF. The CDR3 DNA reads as TGCGCCAGCAGCCAGAACAGGGGGGATCTTGAAAAACTGTTTTTT.

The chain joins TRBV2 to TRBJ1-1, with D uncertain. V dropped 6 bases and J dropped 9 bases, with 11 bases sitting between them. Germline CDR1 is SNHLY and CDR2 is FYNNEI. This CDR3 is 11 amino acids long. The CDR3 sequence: CASRNQPKAFF. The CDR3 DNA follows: TGTGCCAGCAGAAACCAACCTAAAGCTTTCTTT.

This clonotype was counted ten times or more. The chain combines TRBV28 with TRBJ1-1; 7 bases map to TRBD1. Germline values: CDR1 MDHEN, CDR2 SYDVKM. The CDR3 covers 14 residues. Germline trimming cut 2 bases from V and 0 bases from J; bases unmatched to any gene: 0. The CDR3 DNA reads TGTGCCAGCAGTTTAGGGACAGTGAACACTGAAGCTTTCTTT. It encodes CASSLGTVNTEAFF.

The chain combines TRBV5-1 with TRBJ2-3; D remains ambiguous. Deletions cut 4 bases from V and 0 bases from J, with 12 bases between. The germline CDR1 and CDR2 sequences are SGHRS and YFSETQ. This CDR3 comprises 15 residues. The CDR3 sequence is CASSPARRSTDTQYF. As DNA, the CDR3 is TGCGCCAGCAGCCCAGCCAGGAGAAGCACAGATACGCAGTATTTT.

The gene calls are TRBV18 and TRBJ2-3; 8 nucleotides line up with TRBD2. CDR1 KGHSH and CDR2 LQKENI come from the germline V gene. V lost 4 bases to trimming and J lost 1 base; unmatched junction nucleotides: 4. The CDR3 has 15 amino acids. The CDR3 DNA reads TGTGCCAGCTCACGGGGACTAGAGGGCACAGATACGCAGTATTTT. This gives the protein CASSRGLEGTDTQYF.

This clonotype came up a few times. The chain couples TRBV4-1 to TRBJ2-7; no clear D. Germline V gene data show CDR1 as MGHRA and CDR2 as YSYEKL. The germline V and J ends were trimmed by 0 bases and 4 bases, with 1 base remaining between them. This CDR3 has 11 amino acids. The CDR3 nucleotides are TGCGCCAGCAGCCAAGAGTACGAGCAGTACTTC. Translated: CASSQEYEQYF.

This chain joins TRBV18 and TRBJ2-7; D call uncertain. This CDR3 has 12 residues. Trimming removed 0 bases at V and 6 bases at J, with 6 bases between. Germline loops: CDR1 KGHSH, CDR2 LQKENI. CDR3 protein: CASSPPSSEQYF. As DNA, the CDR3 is TGTGCCAGCTCACCACCGTCATCCGAGCAGTACTTC.

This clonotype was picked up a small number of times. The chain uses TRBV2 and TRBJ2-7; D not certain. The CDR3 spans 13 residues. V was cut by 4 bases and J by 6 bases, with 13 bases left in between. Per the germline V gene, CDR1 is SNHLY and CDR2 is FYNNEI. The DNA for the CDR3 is TGTGCCAGCAGTGCTGGACCCGGCTCCGAGCAGTACTTC. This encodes CASSAGPGSEQYF. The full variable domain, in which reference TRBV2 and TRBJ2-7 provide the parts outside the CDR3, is EPEVTQTPSHQVTQMGQEVILRCVPISNHLYFYWYRQILGQKVEFLVSFYNNEISEKSEIFDDQFSVERPDGSNFTLKIRSTKLEDSAMYFCASSAGPGSEQYFGPGTRLTVT.

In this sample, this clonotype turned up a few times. DNA for the CDR3: TGTGCCAGCTCACCTCGCGAGGGGCGCGCTGAAGCTTTCTTT. Its translation: CASSPREGRAEAFF. V gene TRBV18 combines with J gene TRBJ1-1; D is perhaps TRBD1 (5 bases). The CDR3 contains 14 residues. Trimming took 3 bases from V and 6 from J, leaving 14 bases between them. Germline V lookup: CDR1 KGHSH, CDR2 LQKENI.

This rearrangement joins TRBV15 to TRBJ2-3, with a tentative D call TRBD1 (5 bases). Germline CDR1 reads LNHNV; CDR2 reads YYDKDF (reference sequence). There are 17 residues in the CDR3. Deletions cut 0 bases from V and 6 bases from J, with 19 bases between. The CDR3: CATSRDAGPGGMDTQYF. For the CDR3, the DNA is TGTGCCACCAGCAGAGACGCAGGGCCCGGTGGGATGGATACGCAGTATTTT.

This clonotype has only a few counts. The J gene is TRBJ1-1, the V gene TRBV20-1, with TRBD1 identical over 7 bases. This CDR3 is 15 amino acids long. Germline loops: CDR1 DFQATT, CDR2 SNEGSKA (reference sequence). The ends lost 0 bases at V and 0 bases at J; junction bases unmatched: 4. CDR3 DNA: TGCAGTGCTAGAGAAAGGGACAGATTGAACACTGAAGCTTTCTTT. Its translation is CSARERDRLNTEAFF.

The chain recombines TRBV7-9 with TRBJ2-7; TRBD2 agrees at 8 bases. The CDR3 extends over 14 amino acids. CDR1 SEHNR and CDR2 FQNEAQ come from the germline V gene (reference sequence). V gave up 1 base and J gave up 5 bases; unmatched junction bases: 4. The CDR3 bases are TGTGCCAGCAGCTTAGAAGGCGGGAGGAACGAGCAGTACTTC. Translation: CASSLEGGRNEQYF.

The CDR3: CASSPGTAGFQPQHF. The CDR3 nucleotides read TGTGCCAGCAGCCCCGGGACAGCAGGATTCCAGCCCCAGCATTTT. The V call is TRBV7-9, the J call TRBJ1-5, with TRBD1 matching over 7 bases. V shed 5 bases, J shed 7 bases, and the junction held 11 bases outside the gene matches. This CDR3 spans 15 amino acids. Germline V gene data show CDR1 as SEHNR and CDR2 as FQNEAQ (reference sequence).

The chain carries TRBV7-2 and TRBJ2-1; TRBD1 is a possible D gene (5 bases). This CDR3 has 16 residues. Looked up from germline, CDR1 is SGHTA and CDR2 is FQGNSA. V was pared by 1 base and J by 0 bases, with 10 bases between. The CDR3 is CASSLGGVRSYNEQFF. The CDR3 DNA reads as TGTGCCAGCAGCTTAGGGGGCGTCCGCTCCTACAATGAGCAGTTCTTC.

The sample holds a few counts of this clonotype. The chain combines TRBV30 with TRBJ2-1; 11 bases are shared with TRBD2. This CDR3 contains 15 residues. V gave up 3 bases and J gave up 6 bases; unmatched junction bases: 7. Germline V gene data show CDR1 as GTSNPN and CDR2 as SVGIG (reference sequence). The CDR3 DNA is TGTGCCTGGAGGTCGCTAGCGGGGGGAACCAATGAGCAGTTCTTC. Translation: CAWRSLAGGTNEQFF.

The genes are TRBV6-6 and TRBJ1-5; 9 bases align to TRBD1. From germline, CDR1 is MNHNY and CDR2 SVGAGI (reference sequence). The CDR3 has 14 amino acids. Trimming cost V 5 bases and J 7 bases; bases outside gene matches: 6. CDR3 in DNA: TGTGCCAGCAGTACGGGGACAGGGACCCAGCCCCAGCATTTT. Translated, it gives CASSTGTGTQPQHF.

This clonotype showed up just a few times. In DNA, the CDR3 is TGTGCCACCAGTGATCTGGGGATCGAGACCCAGTACTTC. It translates to CATSDLGIETQYF. The chain combines TRBV24-1 with TRBJ2-5; no definite D call. This CDR3 spans 13 amino acids. Trimming cost V 3 bases and J 5 bases, with 9 bases left between them. CDR1 and CDR2 (germline): KGHDR, SFDVKD.